The 7 T cell receptor beta chains below come from one sample, sequenced in a study of identical twins. Each CDR3 protein gets one entry after TCRdb re-called the 5' RACE reads with MiXCR. The sample shows 1.5 million to 2 million distinct CDR3 sequences, around 33% of them seen only once. Specimen: cord blood. These receptor sequences come from a newborn girl in good health.

This clonotype has only a few counts. The chain joins TRBV7-8 to TRBJ1-3, with D unclear. CDR3 size: 13 residues. V was pared by 5 bases and J by 0 bases, with 5 bases between. The germline gives CDR1 SGHVS, CDR2 FQNEAQ. Here the CDR3 DNA reads TGTGCCAGCAGCCCCCGCTCTGGAAACACCATATATTTT. Its translation is CASSPRSGNTIYF.

At least ten counts were recorded for this clonotype. This chain connects TRBV29-1 to TRBJ1-2; 8 bases agree with TRBD1. V was pared by 5 bases and J by 4 bases, with 3 bases of the junction left unmatched. The germline V gene has CDR1 SQVTM and CDR2 ANQGSEA. This CDR3 has 12 amino acids. The CDR3 DNA sequence: TGCAGCGTTCTGACAGGGGCCTATGGCTACACCTTC. Translating it yields CSVLTGAYGYTF.

This chain connects TRBV20-1 to TRBJ2-3, with 9 positions matching TRBD2. Germline values: CDR1 DFQATT, CDR2 SNEGSKA (reference sequence). The CDR3 has 14 amino acids. V was clipped by 6 bases and J by 4 bases; unmatched bases: 8. CDR3 sequence reads: CSAPLAGNADTQYF. CDR3 nucleotide sequence: TGCAGTGCCCCCCTAGCGGGAAACGCAGATACGCAGTATTTT.

A single count supports this clonotype. This rearrangement joins TRBV6-5 to TRBJ1-3; D remains ambiguous. CDR1 MNHEY and CDR2 SVGAGI come from the germline V gene. The CDR3 is 16 residues long. V lost 0 bases and J lost 0, with 9 bases in between. CDR3 sequence (DNA): TGTGCCAGCAGTTACTCGGAGGGAAACTCTGGAAACACCATATATTTT. Translated: CASSYSEGNSGNTIYF.

The chain couples TRBV5-6 to TRBJ2-4; D ambiguous. The length of the CDR3 is 13 residues. Deletions cut 2 bases from V and 6 bases from J, with 9 bases between. Per germline, CDR1 SGHDT and CDR2 YYEEEE. The CDR3 loop reads CASSLRHLNIQYF. The CDR3 nucleotides read TGTGCCAGCAGCTTACGACACCTAAACATTCAGTACTTC.

This clonotype showed up just a few times. The J gene is TRBJ1-1, the V gene TRBV29-1, with 11 bases lining up with TRBD1. The germline V gene has CDR1 SQVTM and CDR2 ANQGSEA. This CDR3 has 15 residues. J was trimmed by 1 base and V by 1 base; bases with no gene match: 2. The CDR3 nucleotides read TGCAGCGTTGAAGGGACAGGGGGCCAGAACACTGAAGCTTTCTTT. As protein: CSVEGTGGQNTEAFF.

Here the CDR3 DNA reads TGTGCCTGGAGTTCAGAGAGCCAAGAGACCCAGTACTTC. Residues: CAWSSESQETQYF. This chain links TRBV30 with TRBJ2-5; unclear D gene. The germline CDR1 and CDR2 sequences are GTSNPN and SVGIG (reference sequence). Trimming cost V 2 bases and J 1 base, with 8 bases left between them. The CDR3 loop spans 13 amino acids.